Listed below are T cell receptor beta chains from one sample, sequenced in a study of tumor-infiltrating lymphocytes in oesophageal squamous cell carcinoma. TCRdb called the PCR reads again in MiXCR, with one record for every CDR3 protein. Counted here are 15,000 to 20,000 distinct CDR3 sequences, around two fifths occurring once; the ten biggest clones make up 30% to 45%. The sample consisted of esophageal tumor tissue. These receptors originate from a male donor with esophageal squamous cell carcinoma. Both conserved end residues are part of each CDR3. Rows may omit the clone size; those that give it use once, few, many or a size class.

size: NA; V: TRBV7-2; J: NA; CDR3: CASSLPGDYNEQFF
size: many; V: TRBV19; J: TRBJ2-5; CDR3: CASSTLDGGETQYF
size: NA; V: TRBV7-6; J: NA; CDR3: CASSLDNNYEQYF
size: NA; V: TRBV12-3/TRBV12-4; J: TRBJ1-1; CDR3: CASSFYRGEAFF
size: NA; V: TRBV12-3/TRBV12-4; J: TRBJ2-3; CDR3: CASSGQGHSPPLHF
size: many; V: TRBV14; J: TRBJ2-1; CDR3: CASSPFSLAGGPRSYNEQFF
size: many; V: TRBV12-3/TRBV12-4; J: TRBJ1-2; CDR3: CASSWSGTGVFGYGYTF
size: NA; V: TRBV7-2; J: NA; CDR3: CASSLIGTASYNEQFF
size: NA; V: TRBV5-1; J: TRBJ2-1; CDR3: CASSLALRGRGNEQFF
size: NA; V: TRBV7-3; J: TRBJ2-1; CDR3: CASSAPGRDNEQFF
size: few; V: TRBV10-3; J: TRBJ2-3; CDR3: CATRGGGATSDTQYF
size: NA; V: TRBV28; J: TRBJ2-6; CDR3: CASSFDRVRVWLHLRF
size: few; V: TRBV20-1; J: TRBJ2-5; CDR3: CSARQGVDETQYF
size: NA; V: TRBV7-4; J: TRBJ1-2; CDR3: CASSHRDRGHYGYTF
size: NA; V: TRBV6-1; J: TRBJ2-5; CDR3: CASTPGQGLNEQYF
size: NA; V: TRBV20-1; J: TRBJ2-3; CDR3: CSPLAGEVDTQYF